Listed below are T cell receptor beta chains from one sample, sequenced in a study of CD8+CD57+ T cells in acquired aplastic anemia. A single record per CDR3 protein comes from TCRdb applying MiXCR to the reads. Altogether 150,000 or so distinct CDR3 sequences are present, roughly 45% being singletons, with the ten largest covering roughly 3.5%. Input material: sorted CD4+, CD8+, or CD8+CD57+ T cells (not recorded which) from PBMCs. The receptors derive from a human donor with aplastic anemia. The CDR3 runs from the conserved cysteine through the conserved F or W. D genes are given only for firm matches. For some rows the clone size is stated as once, few or many, or as a class when expanded; others skip it.

>TRBJ1-5|TRBV10-3|TRBD1|NA
TGTGCCGCCCAGACAGGGCTCAATCAGCCCCAGCATTTT
CAAQTGLNQPQHF
>TRBJ2-3|TRBV12-3/TRBV12-4|TRBD1|many
TGTGCCAGCAGTTGGGGACAGGGGGTTGCAGATACGCAGTATTTT
CASSWGQGVADTQYF
>TRBJ2-7|TRBV10-3|TRBD1|NA
TGTGCCATCAGGGACAGGGACTACGAGCAGTACTTC
CAIRDRDYEQYF
>TRBJ2-3|TRBV9|TRBD1|many
TGTGCCAGCAGCAGGGACAGGGGCACAGATACGCAGTATTTT
CASSRDRGTDTQYF
>TRBJ1-5|TRBV19|NA|many
TGTGCCAGTAGTATGCGGGGCGCGGGGGTGAATCAGCCCCAGCATTTT
CASSMRGAGVNQPQHF
>TRBJ2-3|TRBV19|TRBD1|many
TGTGCCAGTAGAAACAGGGGAGGCACAGATACGCAGTATTTT
CASRNRGGTDTQYF
>TRBJ1-6|TRBV6-1|TRBD1|NA
TGTGCCAGCAGTGAAGCGAGGACAGGGGATTCACCCCTCCACTTT
CASSEARTGDSPLHF
>TRBJ2-7|TRBV19|NA|many
TGTGCCACCTCCCAGGGGGGCCACGAGCAGTACTTC
CATSQGGHEQYF
>TRBJ2-5|TRBV6-5|NA|many
TGTGCCAGCAGTTACTCGAGGGGACAAGAGACCCAGTACTTC
CASSYSRGQETQYF
>TRBJ2-2|TRBV3-1|NA|NA
TGTGCCAGCAGCCCACCCCCCCTCTACACCGGGGAGCTGTTTTTT
CASSPPPLYTGELFF
>TRBJ2-1|TRBV7-2|TRBD2|many
TGTGCCAGCAGCGACCGGACTAGCGGGGCAAATGAGCAGTTCTTC
CASSDRTSGANEQFF
>TRBJ2-3|TRBV7-9|TRBD2|NA
TGTGCCAGCAGCCTTGAGGCGGGAGCGCAGTATTTT
CASSLEAGAQYF
>TRBJ1-1|TRBV30|NA|many
TGTGCCTGGAGCAGGAATTATGAAGCTTTCTTT
CAWSRNYEAFF
>TRBJ1-1|TRBV7-3|NA|many
TGTGCCAGCAGCCTTGGAGGGGGGAACACTGAAGCTTTCTTT
CASSLGGGNTEAFF
>TRBJ1-1|TRBV4-3|NA|many
TGCGCCAGCAGCCAAGATCCCAGGGGGAACACTGAAGCTTTCTTT
CASSQDPRGNTEAFF
>TRBJ1-6|TRBV7-2|NA|NA
TGTGCCAGCAGCCTAAACTATGGGGGTTCACCCCTCCACTTT
CASSLNYGGSPLHF
>TRBJ1-2|TRBV5-1|TRBD1|NA
TGCGCCAGCAGCTTGTCCGTGACAGGGGCCTATGGCTACACCTTC
CASSLSVTGAYGYTF
>TRBJ2-1|TRBV12-3/TRBV12-4|TRBD2|many
TGTGCCAGCACCCCCACTAGCGGATCCTACAATGAGCAGTTCTTC
CASTPTSGSYNEQFF
>TRBJ1-3|TRBV5-1|NA|many
TGCGCCAGCAGCTTGGCCGCGGGGGCTGGAAACACCATATATTTT
CASSLAAGAGNTIYF
>TRBJ2-5|TRBV4-1|NA|many
TGCGCCAGCAGCCAAGATTGGGTTGGACAAGAGACCCAGTACTTC
CASSQDWVGQETQYF
>TRBJ2-5|TRBV10-3|NA|NA
TGTGCCAGCAGTCCCCAGCCGAGAGAGACCCAGTACTTC
CASSPQPRETQYF
>TRBJ1-2|TRBV7-2|TRBD1|few
TGTGCCAGCAGTCCCGCAGGGACAGGGTATGGCTACACCTTC
CASSPAGTGYGYTF
>TRBJ1-5|TRBV6-1|TRBD1|few
TGTGCCAGCATAGGGGGCCGGAACCAGCCCCAGCATTTT
CASIGGRNQPQHF
>TRBJ2-7|TRBV19|TRBD1|many
TGTGCCAGTAGTATCGGTACTTTCGGGACAGCTAACTACGAGCAGTACTTC
CASSIGTFGTANYEQYF
>TRBJ1-2|TRBV24-1|NA|many
TGTGCCACCAGTGATTTTGGACAGTCCTACGGCTACACCTTC
CATSDFGQSYGYTF
>TRBJ1-5|TRBV24-1|TRBD1|NA
TGTGCCACCAGTGATGGACAGGGGTTAATCCAGCCCCAGCATTTT
CATSDGQGLIQPQHF
>TRBJ1-2|TRBV6-5|NA|many
TGTGCCAGCGGCTTCGGGGGGGGCTACACCTTC
CASGFGGGYTF
>TRBJ1-2|TRBV2|NA|NA
TGTGCCAGCAGGGCCGGGATCTATGGCTACACCTTC
CASRAGIYGYTF
>TRBJ1-5|TRBV19|TRBD1|many
TGTGCCAGCGCTACTCAGGGGGGTAATCAGCCCCAGCATTTT
CASATQGGNQPQHF
>TRBJ2-1|TRBV29-1|NA|NA
TGCAGCGTTGTTCCCACGAACACGGACAATGAGCAGTTCTTC
CSVVPTNTDNEQFF
>TRBJ1-6|TRBV20-1|NA|NA
TGCAGTGCTGGAGAAGGGCGGCCTAATTCACCCTTCCACTTT
CSAGEGRPNSPFHF
>TRBJ2-7|TRBV29-1|TRBD1|few
TGCAGCGCCGGACAGGGACACGAGCAGTACTTC
CSAGQGHEQYF
>TRBJ1-1|TRBV11-3|NA|many
TGTGCCAGCAGCCAGGGGCTTGTGAACACTGAAGCTTTCTTT
CASSQGLVNTEAFF
>TRBJ2-7|TRBV19|NA|NA
TGTGCCAGTAGTATGACAGAGTTGAGCTCCTACGAGCAGTACTTC
CASSMTELSSYEQYF